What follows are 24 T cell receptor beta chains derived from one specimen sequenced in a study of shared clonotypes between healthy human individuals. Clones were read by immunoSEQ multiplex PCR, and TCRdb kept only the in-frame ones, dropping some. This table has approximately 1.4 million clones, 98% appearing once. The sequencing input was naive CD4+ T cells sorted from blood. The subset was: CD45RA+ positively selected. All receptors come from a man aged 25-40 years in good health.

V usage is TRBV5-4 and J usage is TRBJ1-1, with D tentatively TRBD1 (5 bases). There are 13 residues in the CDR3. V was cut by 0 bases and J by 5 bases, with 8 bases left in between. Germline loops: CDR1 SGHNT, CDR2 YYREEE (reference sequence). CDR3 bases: TGTGCCAGCAGCTTGGGAGGGGTAACTGAAGCTTTCTTT. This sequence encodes CASSLGGVTEAFF.

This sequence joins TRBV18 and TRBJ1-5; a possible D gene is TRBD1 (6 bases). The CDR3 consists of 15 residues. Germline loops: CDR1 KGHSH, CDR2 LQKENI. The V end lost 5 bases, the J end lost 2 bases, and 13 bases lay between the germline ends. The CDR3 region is CASSTTGYGNQPQHF. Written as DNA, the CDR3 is TGTGCCAGCTCAACCACAGGGTATGGCAATCAGCCCCAGCATTTT.

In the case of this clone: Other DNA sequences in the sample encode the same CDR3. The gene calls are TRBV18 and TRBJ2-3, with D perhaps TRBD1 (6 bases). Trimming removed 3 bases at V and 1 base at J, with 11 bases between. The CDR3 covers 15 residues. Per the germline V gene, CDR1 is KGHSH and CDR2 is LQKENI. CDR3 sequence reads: CASSPPSGGTDTQYF. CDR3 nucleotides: TGTGCCAGCTCACCCCCGTCAGGGGGCACAGATACGCAGTATTTT.

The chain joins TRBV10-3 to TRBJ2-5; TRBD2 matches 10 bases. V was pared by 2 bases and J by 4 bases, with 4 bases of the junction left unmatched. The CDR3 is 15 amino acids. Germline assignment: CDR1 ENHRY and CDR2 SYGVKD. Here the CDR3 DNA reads TGTGCCATCAGTGAGAGCGGGAGGGCCGGAGAGACCCAGTACTTC. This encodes CAISESGRAGETQYF.

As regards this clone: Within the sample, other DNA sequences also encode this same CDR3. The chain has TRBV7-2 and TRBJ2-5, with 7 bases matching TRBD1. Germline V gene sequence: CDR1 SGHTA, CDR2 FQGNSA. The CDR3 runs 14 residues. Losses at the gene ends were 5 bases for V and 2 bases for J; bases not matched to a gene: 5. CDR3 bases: TGTGCCAGCAGCCTAAGGACAGGACAAGAGACCCAGTACTTC. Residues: CASSLRTGQETQYF.

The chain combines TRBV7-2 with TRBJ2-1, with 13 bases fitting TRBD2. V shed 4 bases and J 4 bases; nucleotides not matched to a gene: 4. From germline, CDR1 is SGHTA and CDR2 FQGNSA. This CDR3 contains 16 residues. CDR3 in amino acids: CASSSLAGGRYNEQFF. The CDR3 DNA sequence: TGTGCCAGCAGCTCACTAGCGGGAGGGCGTTACAATGAGCAGTTCTTC.

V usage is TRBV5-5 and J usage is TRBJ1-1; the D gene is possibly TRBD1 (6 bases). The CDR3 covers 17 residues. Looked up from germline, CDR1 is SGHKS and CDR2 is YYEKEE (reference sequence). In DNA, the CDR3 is TGTGCGAGGGAACTTGAGGTCGTTAGGGGGACGAACACTGAAGCTTTCTTT. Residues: CARELEVVRGTNTEAFF.

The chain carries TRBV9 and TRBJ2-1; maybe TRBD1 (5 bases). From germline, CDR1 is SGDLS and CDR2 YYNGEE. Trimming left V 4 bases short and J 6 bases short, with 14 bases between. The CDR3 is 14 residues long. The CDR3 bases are TGTGCCAGCAGCCCCCGACAGTATCCCAATGAGCAGTTCTTC. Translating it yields CASSPRQYPNEQFF.

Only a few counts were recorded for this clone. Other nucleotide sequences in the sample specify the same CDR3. CDR3 in DNA: TGTGCCAGCAGCTTAACTGGAAACACCATATATTTT. It encodes CASSLTGNTIYF. V gene TRBV7-9 combines with J gene TRBJ1-3; D unresolved. CDR3 size: 12 residues. V dropped 2 bases and J dropped 2 bases, with 1 base sitting between them. Germline values: CDR1 SEHNR, CDR2 FQNEAQ (reference sequence).

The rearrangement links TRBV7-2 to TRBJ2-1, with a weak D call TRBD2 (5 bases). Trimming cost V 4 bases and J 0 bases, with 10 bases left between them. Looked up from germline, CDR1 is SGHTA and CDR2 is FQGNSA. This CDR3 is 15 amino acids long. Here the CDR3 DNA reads TGTGCCAGCAGCTCCCATACTAGCTCCTACAATGAGCAGTTCTTC. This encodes CASSSHTSSYNEQFF.

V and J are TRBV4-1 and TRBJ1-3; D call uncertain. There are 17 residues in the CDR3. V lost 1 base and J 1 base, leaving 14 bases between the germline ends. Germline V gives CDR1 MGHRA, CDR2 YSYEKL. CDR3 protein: CASSQVKGGWSGNTIYF. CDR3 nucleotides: TGCGCCAGCAGCCAAGTTAAGGGAGGTTGGTCTGGAAACACCATATATTTT.

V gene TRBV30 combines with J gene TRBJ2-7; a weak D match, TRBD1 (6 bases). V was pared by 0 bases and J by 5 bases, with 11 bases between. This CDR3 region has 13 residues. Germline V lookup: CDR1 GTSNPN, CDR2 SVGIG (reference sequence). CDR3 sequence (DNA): TGTGCCTGGAGTGTTCTCAGGGGAAACGAGCAGTACTTC. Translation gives CAWSVLRGNEQYF.

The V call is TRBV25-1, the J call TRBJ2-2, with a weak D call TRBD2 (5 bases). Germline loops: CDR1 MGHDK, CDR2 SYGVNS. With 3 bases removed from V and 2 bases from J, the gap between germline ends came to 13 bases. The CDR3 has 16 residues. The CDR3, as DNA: TGTGCCAGCAGTGACCTCAGCGGAGCTAACACCGGGGAGCTGTTTTTT. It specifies CASSDLSGANTGELFF. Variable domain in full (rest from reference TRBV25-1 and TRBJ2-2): EADIYQTPRYLVIGTGKKITLECSQTMGHDKMYWYQQDPGMELHLIHYSYGVNSTEKGDLSSESTVSRIRTEHFPLTLESARPSHTSQYLCASSDLSGANTGELFFGEGSRLTVL.

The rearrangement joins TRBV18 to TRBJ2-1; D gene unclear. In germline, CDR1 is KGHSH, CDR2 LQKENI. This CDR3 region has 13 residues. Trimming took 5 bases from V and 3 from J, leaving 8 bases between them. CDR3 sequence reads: CASSAYGYNEQFF. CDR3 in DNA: TGTGCCAGCTCAGCCTACGGCTACAATGAGCAGTTCTTC.

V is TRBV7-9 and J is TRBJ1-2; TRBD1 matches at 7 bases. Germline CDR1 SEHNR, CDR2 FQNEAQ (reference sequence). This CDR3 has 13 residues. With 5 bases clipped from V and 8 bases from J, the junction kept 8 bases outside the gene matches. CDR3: CASSRGQPEGYTF. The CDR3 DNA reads TGTGCCAGCAGCCGGGGACAGCCCGAAGGCTACACCTTC.

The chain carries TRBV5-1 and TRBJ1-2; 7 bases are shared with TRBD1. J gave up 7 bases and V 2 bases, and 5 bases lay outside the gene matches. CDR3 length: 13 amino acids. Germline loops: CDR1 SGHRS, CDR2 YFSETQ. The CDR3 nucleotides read TGCGCCAGCAGCTTAACAGGGGAAGCTGGCTACACCTTC. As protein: CASSLTGEAGYTF.

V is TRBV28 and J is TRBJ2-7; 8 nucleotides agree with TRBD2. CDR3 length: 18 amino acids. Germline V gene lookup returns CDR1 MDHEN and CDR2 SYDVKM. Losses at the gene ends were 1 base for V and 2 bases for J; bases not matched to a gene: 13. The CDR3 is CASSLLSSGSPLPYEQYF. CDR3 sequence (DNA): TGTGCCAGCAGTTTATTGTCTAGCGGGTCCCCCCTCCCCTACGAGCAGTACTTC.

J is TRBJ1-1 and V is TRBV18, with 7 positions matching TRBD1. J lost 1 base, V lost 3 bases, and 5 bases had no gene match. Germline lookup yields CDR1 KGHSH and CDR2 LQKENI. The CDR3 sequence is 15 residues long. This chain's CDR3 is CASSPMTGSNTEAFF. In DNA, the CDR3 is TGTGCCAGCTCACCGATGACAGGGTCGAACACTGAAGCTTTCTTT.

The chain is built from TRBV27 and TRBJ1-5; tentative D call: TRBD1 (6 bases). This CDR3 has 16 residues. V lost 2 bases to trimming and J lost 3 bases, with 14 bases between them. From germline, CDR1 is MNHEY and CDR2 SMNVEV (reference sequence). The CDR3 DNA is TGTGCCAGCAGTTTAGTTTCATCAGGGGTCAATCAGCCCCAGCATTTT. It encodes CASSLVSSGVNQPQHF.

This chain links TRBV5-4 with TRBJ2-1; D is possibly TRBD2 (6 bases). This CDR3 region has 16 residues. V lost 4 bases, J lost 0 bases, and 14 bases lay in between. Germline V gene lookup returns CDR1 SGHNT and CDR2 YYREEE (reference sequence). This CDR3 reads CASSHPAGSSYNEQFF. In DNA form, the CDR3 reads TGTGCCAGCAGCCATCCCGCGGGATCCTCCTACAATGAGCAGTTCTTC.

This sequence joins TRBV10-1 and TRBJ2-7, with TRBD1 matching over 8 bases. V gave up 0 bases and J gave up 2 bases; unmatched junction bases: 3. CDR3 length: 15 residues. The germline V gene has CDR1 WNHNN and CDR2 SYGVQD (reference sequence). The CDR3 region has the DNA TGCGCCAGCAGTGAGTCTCTGACAGGGGCCTACGAGCAGTACTTC. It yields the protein CASSESLTGAYEQYF.

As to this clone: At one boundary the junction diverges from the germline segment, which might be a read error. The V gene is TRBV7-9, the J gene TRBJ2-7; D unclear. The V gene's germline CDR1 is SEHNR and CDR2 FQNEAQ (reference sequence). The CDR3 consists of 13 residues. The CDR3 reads CASSLDGRSFGNF. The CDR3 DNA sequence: TGTGCCAGCAGCTTAGATGGTAGAAGCTTCGGAAACTTC.

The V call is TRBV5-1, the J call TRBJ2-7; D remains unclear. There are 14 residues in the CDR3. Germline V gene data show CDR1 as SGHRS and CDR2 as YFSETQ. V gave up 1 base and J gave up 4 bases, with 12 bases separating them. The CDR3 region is CASSLYARQYEQYF. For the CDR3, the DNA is TGCGCCAGCAGCTTGTATGCCAGGCAATACGAGCAGTACTTC.

The DNA for the CDR3 is TGTGCCAGTACCTCGACAGGAGCCACCGGGGAGCTGTTTTTT. This gives the protein CASTSTGATGELFF. This chain connects TRBV19 to TRBJ2-2, with D tentatively TRBD1 (6 bases). Looked up from germline, CDR1 is LNHDA and CDR2 is SQIVND (reference sequence). With 7 bases removed from V and 4 bases from J, the gap between germline ends came to 13 bases. The CDR3 covers 14 residues.